These 5 T cell receptor beta chains share one sample of origin, sequenced in a study of blood T cell repertoires in COVID-19. Sequenced by immunoSEQ multiplex PCR; TCRdb stores in-frame clones only, minus some. The data contain approximately 290,000 clones, roughly 90% of them singletons. Sequences were obtained from peripheral blood. These TCRs come from a woman in her 30s with COVID-19, enrolled during active disease.

CDR3 DNA: TGTGCCAGCAGCGTAGGGCAAGGAGGGCCTGGGGCCAACGTCCTGACTTTC. Translated, it gives CASSVGQGGPGANVLTF. This sequence joins TRBV9 and TRBJ2-6; weak D call: TRBD2 (6 bases). CDR1 and CDR2 from the germline V gene are SGDLS and YYNGEE. CDR3 length equals 17 residues. V was pared by 0 bases and J by 2 bases, with 12 bases between.

This chain joins TRBV7-9 and TRBJ1-5; 8 bases agree with TRBD1. J lost 4 bases, V lost 1 base, and 6 bases had no gene match. The CDR3 length is 16 residues. Looked up from germline, CDR1 is SEHNR and CDR2 is FQNEAQ (reference sequence). This CDR3 reads CASSLVWTGPNQPQHF. As DNA, the CDR3 is TGTGCCAGCAGCTTAGTATGGACAGGGCCTAATCAGCCCCAGCATTTT.

CDR3 coding DNA: TGTGCCTGGAGACCCCGACAGGCCTATAATTCACCCCTCCACTTT. It is translated as CAWRPRQAYNSPLHF. The chain has TRBV30 and TRBJ1-6, with D perhaps TRBD1 (6 bases). Germline loops: CDR1 GTSNPN, CDR2 SVGIG (reference sequence). Deletions cut 3 bases from V and 2 bases from J, with 11 bases between. The CDR3 sequence is 15 residues long.

The gene calls are TRBV5-4 and TRBJ2-2, with 10 bases aligning to TRBD1. V lost 6 bases to trimming and J lost 6 bases; unmatched junction nucleotides: 14. Germline CDR1 SGHNT, CDR2 YYREEE (reference sequence). The length of the CDR3 is 17 residues. The CDR3 DNA is TGTGCCAGCACTCGGAATCCGGGACAGGGGAATGCCGGGGAGCTGTTTTTT. It yields the protein CASTRNPGQGNAGELFF.

This clone has only a few counts. The chain couples TRBV10-3 to TRBJ2-1, with TRBD2 matching 9 bases. Germline V gene lookup returns CDR1 ENHRY and CDR2 SYGVKD. The ends lost 6 bases at V and 14 bases at J; junction bases unmatched: 11. This CDR3 contains 13 residues. CDR3 loop: CAISDLAGEVEFF. The CDR3 nucleotides read TGTGCCATCAGCGACTTAGCGGGAGAGGTGGAGTTCTTC.